The rows below give T cell receptor beta chains drawn from one sample of a study of T-cell memory formation after mild COVID-19. TCRdb redid the calling of the 5' RACE reads with MiXCR, one entry per CDR3 protein. Of around 450,000 distinct CDR3 sequences in the sample, around 19% were seen once. The sample comprised PBMCs or a T cell subset sorted from them (not recorded which). The receptors stem from an adult woman who had mild COVID-19 (a few samples of this study predate the infection). Cell type and time point are not known. Both conserved end residues are trimmed from each CDR3.

V,length,CDR3
TRBV4-3,10,ASSQEYYGYT
TRBV7-2,13,ASNYGPTSGETQY
TRBV7-2,11,ASRPQGHYGYT
TRBV6-2/TRBV6-3,13,ASSDRGRGDTEAF
TRBV15,12,ATSSAPDAHTQY
TRBV6-5,11,ASSLDMNQPQH
TRBV6-5,13,ASSFLGQGAETQY
TRBV24-1,11,ATSRGLGQPQH
TRBV6-1,14,ASSETWADGSYEQY
TRBV2,11,ASSPDRGNTIY
TRBV4-1,13,ASRKEAPLGTEAF
TRBV30,13,AWSSQMSPFYGYT
TRBV20-1,12,SARSTGINTEAF
TRBV24-1,14,ATSDPTGKTAGELF
TRBV24-1,13,ATSDSGQAGYGYT
TRBV7-9,12,ASSLDTISWGYT
TRBV12-3/TRBV12-4,12,ASSPGLGSDTQY
TRBV20-1,14,SARDVRVGRNTEAF